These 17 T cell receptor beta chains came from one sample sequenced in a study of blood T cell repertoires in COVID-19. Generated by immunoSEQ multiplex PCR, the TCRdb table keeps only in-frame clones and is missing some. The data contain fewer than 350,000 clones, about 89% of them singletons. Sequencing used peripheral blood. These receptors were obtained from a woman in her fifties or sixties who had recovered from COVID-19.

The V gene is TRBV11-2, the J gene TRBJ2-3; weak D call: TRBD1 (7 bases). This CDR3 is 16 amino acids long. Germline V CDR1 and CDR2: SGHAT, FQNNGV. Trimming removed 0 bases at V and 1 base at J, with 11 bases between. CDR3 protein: CASSLDLRGGTDTQYF. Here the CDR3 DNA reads TGTGCCAGCAGCTTAGATCTCAGGGGGGGCACAGATACGCAGTATTTT. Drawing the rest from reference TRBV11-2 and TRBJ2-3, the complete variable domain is EAGVAQSPRYKIIEKRQSVAFWCNPISGHATLYWYQQILGQGPKLLIQFQNNGVVDDSQLPKDRFSAERLKGVDSTLKIQPAKLEDSAVYLCASSLDLRGGTDTQYFGPGTRLTVL.

CDR3 loop: CASSPRGSGASTDTQYF. In DNA form, the CDR3 reads TGCGCCAGCAGCCCGCGAGGAAGCGGAGCTAGCACAGATACGCAGTATTTT. The genes are TRBV4-1 and TRBJ2-3; tentative D call: TRBD2 (5 bases). The CDR3 has 17 residues. CDR1 is MGHRA, CDR2 YSYEKL, per germline. Between the trimmed V and J ends, which lost 4 bases and 0 bases, there was a span of 17 bases.

This chain's CDR3 is CASSLGASPYNEQFF. The CDR3 DNA is TGTGCCAGCAGTTTGGGGGCTTCCCCTTACAATGAGCAGTTCTTC. This sequence joins TRBV27 and TRBJ2-1; tentative D call: TRBD1 (6 bases). The germline V gene encodes CDR1 MNHEY and CDR2 SMNVEV (reference sequence). The V gene lost 3 bases and the J gene lost 4 bases, with 13 bases spanning the gap. CDR3 length: 15 residues.

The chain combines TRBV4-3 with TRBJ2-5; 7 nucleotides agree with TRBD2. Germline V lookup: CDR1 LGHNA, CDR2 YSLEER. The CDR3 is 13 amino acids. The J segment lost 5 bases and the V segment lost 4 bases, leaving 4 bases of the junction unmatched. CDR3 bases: TGCGCCAGCAGCCGTTGGGGGGGGGAGACCCAGTACTTC. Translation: CASSRWGGETQYF.

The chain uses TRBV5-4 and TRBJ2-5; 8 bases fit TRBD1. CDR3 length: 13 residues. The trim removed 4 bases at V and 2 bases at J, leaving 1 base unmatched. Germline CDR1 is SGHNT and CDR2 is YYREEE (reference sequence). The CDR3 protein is CASSQGAQETQYF. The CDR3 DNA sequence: TGTGCCAGCAGCCAGGGGGCGCAAGAGACCCAGTACTTC.

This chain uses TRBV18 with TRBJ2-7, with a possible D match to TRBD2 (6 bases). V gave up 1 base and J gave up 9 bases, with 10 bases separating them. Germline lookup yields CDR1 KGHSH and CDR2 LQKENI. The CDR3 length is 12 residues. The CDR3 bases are TGTGCCAGCTCACCACAAGCGGGCTGGCAGTACTTC. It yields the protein CASSPQAGWQYF.

The CDR3 region is CSVAQGNGYTF. DNA of the CDR3: TGCAGCGTTGCACAGGGAAATGGCTACACCTTC. The V gene is TRBV29-1, the J gene TRBJ1-2, with D possibly matching TRBD1 (6 bases). This CDR3 comprises 11 residues. The V end lost 4 bases, the J end lost 6 bases, and 9 bases lay between the germline ends. Per germline, CDR1 SQVTM and CDR2 ANQGSEA. Based on the CDR3 plus reference TRBV29-1 and TRBJ1-2, the full variable domain is SAVISQKPSRDICQRGTSLTIQCQVDSQVTMMFWYRQQPGQSLTLIATANQGSEATYESGFVIDKFPISRPNLTFSTLTVSNMSPEDSSIYLCSVAQGNGYTFGSGTRLTVV.

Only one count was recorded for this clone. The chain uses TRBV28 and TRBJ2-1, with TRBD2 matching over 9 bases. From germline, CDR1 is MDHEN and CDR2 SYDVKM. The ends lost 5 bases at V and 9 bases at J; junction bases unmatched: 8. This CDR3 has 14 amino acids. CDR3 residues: CASSPGLALGEQFF. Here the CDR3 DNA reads TGTGCCAGCAGTCCGGGACTAGCTTTGGGTGAGCAGTTCTTC. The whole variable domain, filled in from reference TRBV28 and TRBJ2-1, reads DVKVTQSSRYLVKRTGEKVFLECVQDMDHENMFWYRQDPGLGLRLIYFSYDVKMKEKGDIPEGYSVSREKKERFSLILESASTNQTSMYLCASSPGLALGEQFFGPGTRLTVL.

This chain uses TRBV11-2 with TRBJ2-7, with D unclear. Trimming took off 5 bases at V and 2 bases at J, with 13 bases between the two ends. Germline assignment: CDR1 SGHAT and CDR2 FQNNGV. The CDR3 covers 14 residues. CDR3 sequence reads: CASSARKLTYEQYF. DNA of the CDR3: TGTGCCAGCAGCGCCCGTAAGCTTACCTACGAGCAGTACTTC. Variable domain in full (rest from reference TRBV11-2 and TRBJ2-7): EAGVAQSPRYKIIEKRQSVAFWCNPISGHATLYWYQQILGQGPKLLIQFQNNGVVDDSQLPKDRFSAERLKGVDSTLKIQPAKLEDSAVYLCASSARKLTYEQYFGPGTRLTVT.

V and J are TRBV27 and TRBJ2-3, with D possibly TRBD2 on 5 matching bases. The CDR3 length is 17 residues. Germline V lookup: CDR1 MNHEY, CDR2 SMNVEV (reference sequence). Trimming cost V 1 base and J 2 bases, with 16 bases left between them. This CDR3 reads CASSLLADYLSTDTQYF. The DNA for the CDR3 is TGTGCCAGCAGTTTATTGGCAGACTACCTGTCCACAGATACGCAGTATTTT.

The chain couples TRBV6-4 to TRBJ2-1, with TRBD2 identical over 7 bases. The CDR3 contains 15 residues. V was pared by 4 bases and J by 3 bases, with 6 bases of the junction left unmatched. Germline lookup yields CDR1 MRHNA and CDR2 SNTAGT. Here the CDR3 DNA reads TGTGCCAGCAGTGCGGGGCTAGCGGACTACAATGAGCAGTTCTTC. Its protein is CASSAGLADYNEQFF.

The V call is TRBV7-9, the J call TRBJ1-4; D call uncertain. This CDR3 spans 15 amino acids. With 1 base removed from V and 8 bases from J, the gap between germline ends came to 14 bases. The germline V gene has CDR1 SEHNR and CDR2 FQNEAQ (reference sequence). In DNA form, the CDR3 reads TGTGCCAGCAGCTTAGGAGCGGGAATGGGCGAAAAACTGTTTTTT. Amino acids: CASSLGAGMGEKLFF.

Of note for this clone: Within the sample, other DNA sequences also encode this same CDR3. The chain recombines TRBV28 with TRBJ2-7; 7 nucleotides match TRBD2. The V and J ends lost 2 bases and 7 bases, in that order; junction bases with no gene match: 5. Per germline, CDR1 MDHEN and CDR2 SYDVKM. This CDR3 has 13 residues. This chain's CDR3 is CASSLGGGSEQYF. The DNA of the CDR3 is TGTGCCAGCAGTTTAGGCGGGGGAAGTGAGCAGTACTTC.

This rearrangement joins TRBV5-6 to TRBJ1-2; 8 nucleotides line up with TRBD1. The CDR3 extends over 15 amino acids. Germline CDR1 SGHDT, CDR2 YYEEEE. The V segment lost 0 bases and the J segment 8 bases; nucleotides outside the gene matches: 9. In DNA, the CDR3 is TGTGCCAGCAGCTTGGCCGGGGCAGGGGGCGACGGCTACACCTTC. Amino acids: CASSLAGAGGDGYTF. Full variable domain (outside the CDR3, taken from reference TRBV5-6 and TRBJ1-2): DAGVTQSPTHLIKTRGQQVTLRCSPKSGHDTVSWYQQALGQGPQFIFQYYEEEERQRGNFPDRFSGHQFPNYSSELNVNALLLGDSALYLCASSLAGAGGDGYTFGSGTRLTVV.

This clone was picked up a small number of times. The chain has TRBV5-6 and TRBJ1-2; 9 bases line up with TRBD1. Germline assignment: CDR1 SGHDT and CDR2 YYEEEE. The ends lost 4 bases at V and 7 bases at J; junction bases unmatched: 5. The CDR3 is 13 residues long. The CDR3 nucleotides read TGTGCCAGCAGCCGGGACAGGGCCCTTGGCTACACCTTC. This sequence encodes CASSRDRALGYTF.

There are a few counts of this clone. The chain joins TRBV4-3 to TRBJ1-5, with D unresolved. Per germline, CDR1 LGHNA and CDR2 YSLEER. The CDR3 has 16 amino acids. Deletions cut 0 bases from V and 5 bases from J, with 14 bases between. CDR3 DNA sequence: TGCGCCAGCAGCCAAGACCCAGGCAGATTTGATCAGCCCCAGCATTTT. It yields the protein CASSQDPGRFDQPQHF.

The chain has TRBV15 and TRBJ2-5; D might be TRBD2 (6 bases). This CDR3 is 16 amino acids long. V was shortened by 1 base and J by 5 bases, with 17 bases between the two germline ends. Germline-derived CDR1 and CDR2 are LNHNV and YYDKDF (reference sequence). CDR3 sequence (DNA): TGTGCCACCAGCAGAGGACTAGATCGTATGGTGGAGACCCAGTACTTC. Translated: CATSRGLDRMVETQYF. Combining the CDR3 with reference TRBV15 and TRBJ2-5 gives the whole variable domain DAMVIQNPRYQVTQFGKPVTLSCSQTLNHNVMYWYQQKSSQAPKLLFHYYDKDFNNEADTPDNFQSRRPNTSFCFLDIRSPGLGDTAMYLCATSRGLDRMVETQYFGPGTRLLVL.